The sequence of this T cell receptor (beta chain) was determined in a study of cytomegalovirus exposure and HLA in healthy donors (dated by TCRdb to about 2017). Describing the broader study: According to a later analysis, one platform produced both the roughly 130 validation repertoires and the 670 or so repertoires of the first cohort. The study was designed to test whether signatures of past pathogen exposure could be identified by cataloging public T cell receptors. A separate validation cohort of 100 to 150 different subjects was used in addition to the roughly 720-subject first cohort. The study combined high-throughput TCR immunosequencing, statistical association of individual TCRs with disease status, and machine learning to predict cytomegalovirus infection status. Results the study describes overall, beyond this receptor: Three of the identified cytomegalovirus-associated TCR beta chains were confirmed in vitro to be specific for cytomegalovirus antigens. Of the cluster scores, 90% to 95% were above 0 in a later analysis, which found that TCRs clustered in the first cohort also tended to co-occur in the 120 or so validation repertoires. A later analysis lacked HLA typing for the validation cohort, so it scored co-occurrence in that cohort across all 120 or so repertoires. Most TCR sequences were observed very rarely across donors, whereas some public TCRs were present in many individuals. The study listed 164 TCR beta chains as associated with cytomegalovirus. It was suggested by the authors that the approach could potentially be generalized to other disease states and immunological phenotypes. In both the original and validation cohorts, the classifier was reported to diagnose cytomegalovirus status with high specificity and sensitivity.

Library preparation was by the immunoSEQ multiplex PCR assay. As for the authors' bioinformatics: A statistical classification framework was developed to diagnose cytomegalovirus status using the catalog of TCR beta chain sequences. The table was pulled from immuneACCESS by TCRdb, which kept in-frame rearrangements only. Such tables lose some clones; where checked, under half of the loss comes from unresolved V genes, and the rest has no known cause. V, J and clone size are those of that table, while D and trimming were read from the DNA. The sample yields some 250,000 clones; approximately 86% were counted once. 1.2% of the sample belongs to the ten largest clones. This clone was picked up a small number of times. Its antigen is unknown. Base qualities are not at hand, and no much larger clone is one base apart. From the cysteine through the phenylalanine, the CDR3 covers 15 amino acids. Here the CDR3 DNA is all that survives: 45 bases in frame from base 1. Reading the germline V gene gives CDR1 SGDLS and CDR2 YYNGEE. V sheds 0 bases and J sheds 0 bases, leaving 9 bases between their ends.

Donors formed part of the validation cohort, which comprised over a hundred subjects and was distinct from the first cohort of several hundred subjects. This receptor was identified in a woman in her 30s in good health and CMV-seropositive. Recombination connected TRBV9 to TRBJ1-2, and TRBD1 may be the D gene, going by 5 matching bases. Source material: PBMCs. For the CDR3, the sequence is CASSVDGRANYGYTF. The DNA sequence is TGTGCCAGCAGCGTAGACGGCAGGGCTAACTATGGCTACACCTTC.